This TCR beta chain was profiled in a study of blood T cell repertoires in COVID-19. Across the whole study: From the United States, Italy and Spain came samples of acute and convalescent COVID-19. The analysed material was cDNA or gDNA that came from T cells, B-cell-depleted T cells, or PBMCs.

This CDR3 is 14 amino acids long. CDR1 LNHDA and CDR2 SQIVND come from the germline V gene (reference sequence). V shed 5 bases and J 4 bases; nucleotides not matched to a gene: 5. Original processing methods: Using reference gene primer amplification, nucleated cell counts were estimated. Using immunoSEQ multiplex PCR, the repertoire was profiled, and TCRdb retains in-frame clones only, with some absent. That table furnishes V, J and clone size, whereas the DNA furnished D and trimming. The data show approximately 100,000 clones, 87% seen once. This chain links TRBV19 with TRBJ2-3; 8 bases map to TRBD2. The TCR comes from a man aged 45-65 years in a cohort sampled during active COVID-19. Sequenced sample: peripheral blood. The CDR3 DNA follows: TGTGCCAGTAGTTTGGGACTAGGCGCAGATACGCAGTATTTT. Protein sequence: CASSLGLGADTQYF.